Below are 10 T cell receptor beta chains sequenced from a single sample in a study of blood T cell repertoires in COVID-19. Only in-frame clones appear in the TCRdb table, and some are missing; sequencing was by immunoSEQ multiplex PCR. The sample consists of fewer than 250,000 clones, approximately 82% of them appearing once. Sequencing was performed on peripheral blood. These receptors originate from a woman aged 45-65 years with acute or convalescent COVID-19.

The CDR3 DNA is TGTGCCACCAGTGATTCAGGGGGCAGGAGCACAGATACGCAGTATTTT. Its protein is CATSDSGGRSTDTQYF. The rearrangement joins TRBV24-1 to TRBJ2-3; 8 bases are shared with TRBD1. V shed 2 bases, J shed 0 bases, and the junction held 3 bases outside the gene matches. The CDR3 is made up of 16 amino acids. CDR1 is KGHDR and CDR2 is SFDVKD in the germline V gene.

The chain uses TRBV5-1 and TRBJ2-4, with D possibly TRBD1 on 6 matching bases. The CDR3 contains 14 residues. CDR1 is SGHRS, CDR2 YFSETQ, per germline. V was clipped by 4 bases and J by 6 bases, with 14 bases between them. The CDR3 sequence is CASSAGTRGNIQYF. Written as DNA, the CDR3 is TGCGCCAGCAGCGCCGGGACCAGGGGAAACATTCAGTACTTC. Based on the CDR3 plus reference TRBV5-1 and TRBJ2-4, the full variable domain is KAGVTQTPRYLIKTRGQQVTLSCSPISGHRSVSWYQQTPGQGLQFLFEYFSETQRNKGNFPGRFSGRQFSNSRSEMNVSTLELGDSALYLCASSAGTRGNIQYFGAGTRLSVL.

The table lists this clone with a count of one. The chain recombines TRBV5-1 with TRBJ1-1, with TRBD1 as a possible D gene (6 bases). The germline CDR1 and CDR2 sequences are SGHRS and YFSETQ. The CDR3 is made up of 14 amino acids. The ends were cut back, 1 base at V and 5 bases at J, with 12 bases in the middle. The DNA of the CDR3 is TGCGCCAGCAGCTTGTCGGGGGGCCTGACTGAAGCTTTCTTT. Translation: CASSLSGGLTEAFF.

This chain connects TRBV29-1 to TRBJ2-3, with TRBD2 matching over 14 bases. The ends lost 5 bases at V and 3 bases at J; junction bases unmatched: 7. The CDR3 is 16 residues long. Germline V CDR1 and CDR2: SQVTM, ANQGSEA. The CDR3 spells CSVTQGLAGATDTQYF. DNA of the CDR3: TGCAGCGTTACCCAGGGACTAGCGGGAGCTACAGATACGCAGTATTTT.

The chain couples TRBV19 to TRBJ2-3; a weak D match, TRBD2 (6 bases). Germline V lookup: CDR1 LNHDA, CDR2 SQIVND (reference sequence). The CDR3 sequence is 15 residues long. Trimming cost V 5 bases and J 2 bases, with 14 bases left between them. DNA for the CDR3: TGTGCCAGTAGTGGGGACTGGGGTAACACAGATACGCAGTATTTT. Translated, it gives CASSGDWGNTDTQYF.

J is TRBJ1-3 and V is TRBV28; D is possibly TRBD1 (6 bases). The CDR3 runs to 15 residues. The germline CDR1 and CDR2 sequences are MDHEN and SYDVKM. V dropped 6 bases and J dropped 0 bases, with 12 bases sitting between them. The CDR3 loop reads CASSLRQVSGNTIYF. CDR3 DNA: TGTGCCAGCAGCTTGAGACAGGTCTCTGGAAACACCATATATTTT.

The chain employs TRBV28 and TRBJ1-2; TRBD1 is a possible D gene (6 bases). This CDR3 contains 14 residues. Germline loops: CDR1 MDHEN, CDR2 SYDVKM. Trimming removed 7 bases at V and 2 bases at J, with 14 bases between. The CDR3 coding sequence is TGTGCCAGCAACAAAGGACAGTTAAACTATGGCTACACCTTC. This gives the protein CASNKGQLNYGYTF.

V gene TRBV5-6 combines with J gene TRBJ2-7; 10 bases map to TRBD2. Germline-derived CDR1 and CDR2 are SGHDT and YYEEEE. The CDR3 runs to 15 residues. Germline trimming cut 5 bases from V and 5 bases from J; bases unmatched to any gene: 10. CDR3 sequence reads: CASSPSGRAGDEQYF. The CDR3 DNA reads as TGTGCCAGCAGTCCGAGCGGGAGGGCCGGGGACGAGCAGTACTTC.

This chain's CDR3 is CASSFRDRNTGELFF. DNA for the CDR3: TGCGCCAGCAGCTTCCGGGACAGAAACACCGGGGAGCTGTTTTTT. The rearrangement links TRBV5-1 to TRBJ2-2; 7 nucleotides agree with TRBD1. Trimming cost V 2 bases and J 2 bases; bases outside gene matches: 3. CDR3 length: 15 amino acids. Per the germline V gene, CDR1 is SGHRS and CDR2 is YFSETQ.

This chain connects TRBV15 to TRBJ2-6; D might be TRBD1 (6 bases). V lost 0 bases and J 3 bases, leaving 12 bases between the germline ends. CDR3 length equals 17 residues. Looked up from germline, CDR1 is LNHNV and CDR2 is YYDKDF (reference sequence). CDR3 nucleotides: TGTGCCACCAGCAGAGAATTAGGGGGTCATGGGGCCAACGTCCTGACTTTC. Translating it yields CATSRELGGHGANVLTF.